These 16 T cell receptor beta chains came from one sample sequenced in a study of blood T cells in healthy people across ages. Combining a sample-barcoded 5' primer with a J-beta primer mix, a second PCR ran for roughly 7 to 12 cycles. TCRdb re-called the 5' RACE reads through MiXCR, storing one row per CDR3 protein. This table holds approximately 1.5 million distinct CDR3 sequences, roughly a third found once. The specimen was blood. The receptors shown here come from a woman younger than 45 in good health.

The chain recombines TRBV20-1 with TRBJ2-1; 7 bases align to TRBD2. The germline gives CDR1 DFQATT, CDR2 SNEGSKA (reference sequence). The CDR3 consists of 13 residues. The ends lost 5 bases at V and 8 bases at J; junction bases unmatched: 9. The CDR3 loop reads CSALGTIGDEQFF. CDR3 nucleotides: TGCAGTGCTCTTGGGACTATCGGGGATGAGCAGTTCTTC.

This chain links TRBV3-1 with TRBJ2-2, with 8 bases fitting TRBD2. Per germline, CDR1 LGHDT and CDR2 YNNKEL (reference sequence). The V and J ends lost 4 bases and 1 base, in that order; junction bases with no gene match: 5. CDR3 length: 16 amino acids. The CDR3 DNA sequence: TGTGCCAGCAGCCCCTCCGGGACTAGGAACACCGGGGAGCTGTTTTTT. This encodes CASSPSGTRNTGELFF.

In this sample, this clonotype turned up a few times. The genes are TRBV20-1 and TRBJ2-5; 10 bases match TRBD2. V lost 0 bases and J lost 4; bases outside the gene matches: 5. Germline V gives CDR1 DFQATT, CDR2 SNEGSKA (reference sequence). The CDR3 has 15 residues. The CDR3 reads CSARDPSGRRETQYF. For the CDR3, the DNA is TGCAGTGCTAGAGACCCTAGCGGGAGACGAGAGACCCAGTACTTC.

This clonotype has more than one count but fewer than ten. The V call is TRBV6-1, the J call TRBJ1-1; D may be TRBD1 (5 bases). The CDR3 loop spans 13 amino acids. Between the trimmed V and J ends, which lost 4 bases and 7 bases, there was a span of 13 bases. CDR1 and CDR2 from the germline V gene are MNHNS and SASEGT. In nucleotides, the CDR3 is TGTGCCAGCAGTGTCGGGGGAGCGATTGAAGCTTTCTTT. Amino acids: CASSVGGAIEAFF.

This clonotype appeared once. The CDR3 protein is CAASKGNSDTQYF. As DNA, the CDR3 is TGTGCCGCTAGCAAGGGGAATTCAGATACGCAGTATTTT. V usage is TRBV2 and J usage is TRBJ2-3; D tentatively reads TRBD1 or TRBD2 (5 bases each). The CDR3 extends over 13 amino acids. In germline, CDR1 is SNHLY, CDR2 FYNNEI. V lost 11 bases and J lost 4, with 16 bases in between. The variable domain in full, completed from reference TRBV2 and TRBJ2-3, reads EPEVTQTPSHQVTQMGQEVILRCVPISNHLYFYWYRQILGQKVEFLVSFYNNEISEKSEIFDDQFSVERPDGSNFTLKIRSTKLEDSAMYFCAASKGNSDTQYFGPGTRLTVL.

V is TRBV10-3 and J is TRBJ2-3; 9 nucleotides line up with TRBD1. The CDR3 is made up of 17 amino acids. CDR1 and CDR2 from the germline V gene are ENHRY and SYGVKD. Trimming at V came to 6 bases and at J to 4 bases, leaving 14 bases not matched to a gene. CDR3 DNA: TGTGCCATCAGCCCCAACAGGGGGCGAGGTATAGCAGATACGCAGTATTTT. Encoded protein: CAISPNRGRGIADTQYF.

The rearrangement joins TRBV10-3 to TRBJ1-5; D gene unclear. Germline loops: CDR1 ENHRY, CDR2 SYGVKD. V was trimmed by 8 bases and J by 4 bases, leaving 12 bases between them. This CDR3 has 13 amino acids. Written as DNA, the CDR3 is TGTGCCATCGTAGAGGCCCTGAATCAGCCCCAGCATTTT. Its translation: CAIVEALNQPQHF.

This clonotype has only a few counts. The rearrangement joins TRBV10-2 to TRBJ2-7; the D gene could be TRBD1 or TRBD2 (5 bases each). The CDR3 sequence is 13 residues long. V lost 2 bases to trimming and J lost 3 bases, with 8 bases between them. In germline, CDR1 is WSHSY, CDR2 SAAADI. CDR3: CASSEGGNYEQYF. CDR3 DNA sequence: TGCGCCAGCAGTGAGGGGGGAAACTACGAGCAGTACTTC.

This chain joins TRBV2 and TRBJ1-2, with a possible D match to TRBD1 (6 bases). CDR1 and CDR2 (germline): SNHLY, FYNNEI. The V end was cut by 1 base, the J end by 8 bases, with 14 bases between. This CDR3 is 14 amino acids long. The CDR3 coding sequence is TGTGCCAGCAGTGAAGATCAGGGGACGGGCGGCTACACCTTC. This encodes CASSEDQGTGGYTF.

The chain couples TRBV20-1 to TRBJ1-1; TRBD1 aligns across 7 bases. Unmatched junction bases numbered 8, after V lost 0 bases and J lost 7 bases. The germline gives CDR1 DFQATT, CDR2 SNEGSKA (reference sequence). The CDR3 is made up of 14 amino acids. Here the CDR3 reads CSARERQGVGEAFF. For the CDR3, the DNA is TGCAGTGCTAGAGAAAGGCAGGGGGTAGGTGAAGCTTTCTTT.

This clonotype was counted at least ten times. The J gene is TRBJ2-5, the V gene TRBV6-2 or TRBV6-3; TRBD1 matches at 7 bases. CDR1 MNHEY and CDR2 SVGEGT come from the germline V gene. This CDR3 spans 15 amino acids. The J segment lost 7 bases and the V segment lost 6 bases, leaving 14 bases of the junction unmatched. The CDR3 sequence is CASRIRDRAITTQYF. The CDR3 DNA reads as TGTGCCAGCAGAATCCGGGACAGAGCGATTACGACCCAGTACTTC.

This clonotype was seen many times. The V gene is TRBV5-1, the J gene TRBJ2-6, with no clear D. This CDR3 is built from 15 residues. CDR1 is SGHRS and CDR2 is YFSETQ in the germline V gene. V was clipped by 6 bases and J by 4 bases, with 14 bases between them. CDR3 sequence (DNA): TGCGCCAGCAACCCACTTGGCACAGGGGCCAACGTCCTGACTTTC. Translation: CASNPLGTGANVLTF.

This clonotype has a handful of counts. The rearrangement uses TRBV5-5 and TRBJ2-7; 10 positions match TRBD2. Germline V lookup: CDR1 SGHKS, CDR2 YYEKEE (reference sequence). CDR3 size: 16 residues. The V gene end was trimmed by 6 bases and the J gene end by 5 bases; junction bases not matched to a gene: 14. The CDR3 DNA follows: TGTGCCAGCACCACTACTCCTCGGCTAGCGGGGGACGAGCAGTACTTC. Protein product: CASTTTPRLAGDEQYF.

This clonotype has just a few counts. CDR3 protein: CASSRGTSGSGHEQFF. DNA of the CDR3: TGTGCCAGCAGTAGGGGGACTAGCGGGAGCGGACATGAGCAGTTCTTC. The chain has TRBV6-5 and TRBJ2-1; 14 bases align to TRBD2. Losses at the gene ends were 5 bases for V and 8 bases for J; bases not matched to a gene: 8. Germline V lookup: CDR1 MNHEY, CDR2 SVGAGI. The CDR3 loop spans 16 amino acids.

In the case of this clonotype: One end of the junction fails to match germline, which may point to a read error. The chain combines TRBV15 with TRBJ2-7; TRBD1 aligns across 7 bases. The germline V gene has CDR1 LNHNV and CDR2 YYDKDF (reference sequence). The CDR3 length is 14 residues. CDR3: CATSSGDSSYGQYF. CDR3 nucleotide sequence: TGTGCCACCAGCAGCGGGGACAGCTCCTACGGGCAGTACTTC.

This chain uses TRBV12-3 or TRBV12-4 with TRBJ2-7, with D unclear. The CDR3 runs to 13 residues. The ends were cut back, 6 bases at V and 5 bases at J, with 14 bases in the middle. CDR3 protein: CASSPAARHEQYF. CDR3 in DNA: TGTGCCAGCAGCCCCGCAGCCCGACACGAGCAGTACTTC.